A single sample gave rise to the 23 T cell receptor beta chains below, sequenced in a study of CD8 T cell repertoires and HIV-1 epitope variants (dated by TCRdb to about 2020). Library generation was performed with the immunoSEQ multiplex PCR assay. In TCRdb, the immuneACCESS table is reduced to in-frame sequences with V and J assigned. These tables do not hold every clone; where another copy was compared, an unresolved V gene accounts for under half, and the others remain unexplained. The sample table holds 5,000 or so clones, of which around 70% were seen once. Clones ranked in the top ten supply roughly 39% of the sample. For these TCRs, the target antigens are not known. Sequenced: cultured CD8+ T cells derived from PBMCs. The receptors come from a male donor with HIV.

Judged by abundance, this clone is medium-sized. The chain has TRBV6-5 and TRBJ2-1, with 12 bases that match TRBD2. Germline values: CDR1 MNHEY, CDR2 SVGAGI. The junction had 4 bases not matched to a gene; V was cut back by 0 bases and J by 7 bases. CDR3 length: 16 amino acids. Here the CDR3 reads CASSYSTTSGGNEQFF. The CDR3 region has the DNA TGTGCCAGCAGTTACTCGACGACTAGCGGGGGTAATGAGCAGTTCTTC.

V and J are TRBV5-4 and TRBJ1-2, with 7 bases matching TRBD1. V shed 4 bases and J 3 bases; nucleotides not matched to a gene: 6. The CDR3 is 14 amino acids. Germline CDR1 SGHNT, CDR2 YYREEE (reference sequence). The DNA for the CDR3 is TGTGCCAGCAGCGACAGGGACCCATACTATGGCTACACCTTC. Amino acids: CASSDRDPYYGYTF.

The V call is TRBV27, the J call TRBJ2-7; 7 nucleotides align to TRBD1. After removal of 5 bases from V and 6 bases from J, the junction contained 7 bases not matched to a gene. The CDR3 covers 13 residues. CDR1 and CDR2 (germline): MNHEY, SMNVEV (reference sequence). CDR3 sequence (DNA): TGTGCCAGCAGTGGATCGACAGGGATCGAGCAGTACTTC. It codes for CASSGSTGIEQYF.

The chain employs TRBV7-6 and TRBJ2-7, with 9 positions matching TRBD2. Germline CDR1 and CDR2: SGHVS and FNYEAQ. The CDR3 loop spans 15 amino acids. The J segment lost 3 bases and the V segment lost 5 bases, leaving 8 bases of the junction unmatched. CDR3 region: CASSPGSGGFYEQYF. The CDR3, as DNA: TGTGCCAGCAGCCCTGGTAGCGGGGGTTTCTACGAGCAGTACTTC.

This clone was counted between two and nine times. The CDR3 loop reads CASSLDRQVNQPQHF. The CDR3 DNA is TGTGCCAGCAGCTTAGATCGGCAAGTCAATCAGCCCCAGCATTTT. The chain joins TRBV11-2 to TRBJ1-5; the D is unclear. The CDR3 has 15 residues. Trimming left V 0 bases short and J 3 bases short, with 9 bases between. Per germline, CDR1 SGHAT and CDR2 FQNNGV.

The table lists this clone with a count of one. The chain combines TRBV10-3 with TRBJ2-7, with D perhaps being TRBD1 or TRBD2 (6 bases each). The CDR3 contains 13 residues. Trimming took off 2 bases at V and 5 bases at J, with 10 bases between the two ends. CDR1 and CDR2 from the germline V gene are ENHRY and SYGVKD. CDR3 region: CAISEGGRNEQYF. CDR3 in DNA: TGTGCCATCAGTGAGGGGGGGCGCAACGAGCAGTACTTC.

This chain connects TRBV5-4 to TRBJ2-7; 8 bases are shared with TRBD1. Germline loops: CDR1 SGHNT, CDR2 YYREEE (reference sequence). Unmatched junction bases numbered 1, after V lost 0 bases and J lost 5 bases. The CDR3 loop spans 13 amino acids. CDR3 nucleotides: TGTGCCAGCAGCTTGGGACAGGGGAACGAGCAGTACTTC. Its protein product is CASSLGQGNEQYF.

The rearrangement links TRBV10-1 to TRBJ2-7; 11 bases align to TRBD2. The J segment lost 3 bases and the V segment lost 0 bases, leaving 4 bases of the junction unmatched. Per germline, CDR1 WNHNN and CDR2 SYGVQD (reference sequence). The CDR3 loop spans 16 amino acids. The CDR3 reads CASSESTSGDHYEQYF. The DNA for the CDR3 is TGCGCCAGCAGTGAGTCGACTAGCGGGGATCACTACGAGCAGTACTTC.

Written as DNA, the CDR3 is TGTGCCAGCAGTTGGGAATACAATGAGCAGTTCTTC. It yields the protein CASSWEYNEQFF. The rearrangement uses TRBV28 and TRBJ2-1; D uncertain. The V gene's germline CDR1 is MDHEN and CDR2 SYDVKM. This CDR3 has 12 amino acids. Trimming cost V 4 bases and J 4 bases, with 5 bases left between them.

V and J are TRBV5-6 and TRBJ1-2; TRBD1 is a possible D gene (5 bases). The CDR3 covers 15 residues. Germline CDR1 is SGHDT and CDR2 is YYEEEE. Trimming cost V 3 bases and J 2 bases, with 14 bases left between them. The CDR3 loop reads CASSSPQGGNYGYTF. The CDR3 nucleotides read TGTGCCAGCAGCTCCCCGCAGGGAGGGAACTATGGCTACACCTTC.

The rearrangement uses TRBV27 and TRBJ2-2; 7 nucleotides align to TRBD1. J was trimmed by 3 bases and V by 5 bases; bases with no gene match: 9. From germline, CDR1 is MNHEY and CDR2 SMNVEV (reference sequence). CDR3 size: 16 residues. The CDR3 here is CASSPGQLTYTGELFF. The CDR3 nucleotides are TGTGCCAGCAGTCCGGGACAGCTAACGTACACCGGGGAGCTGTTTTTT.

This chain uses TRBV28 with TRBJ1-4; 12 bases map to TRBD1. V lost 5 bases, J lost 4 bases, and 5 bases stayed unmatched. The CDR3 is 16 amino acids. Germline values: CDR1 MDHEN, CDR2 SYDVKM. The CDR3 DNA sequence: TGTGCCAGCAGTGGGACAGGGGGCCCACTTAATGAAAAACTGTTTTTT. Amino acids: CASSGTGGPLNEKLFF.

This clone was picked up a small number of times. The chain couples TRBV28 to TRBJ1-1; D might be TRBD1 (6 bases). The CDR3 spans 13 residues. Between the trimmed V and J ends, which lost 6 bases and 4 bases, there was a span of 12 bases. The germline V gene has CDR1 MDHEN and CDR2 SYDVKM. The CDR3 coding sequence is TGTGCCAGCAGGACAGGAGAGGTCACTGAAGCTTTCTTT. Protein: CASRTGEVTEAFF.

This clone was recorded once. The rearrangement uses TRBV28 and TRBJ2-4; no clear D. Trimming took 3 bases from V and 0 from J, leaving 9 bases between them. From germline, CDR1 is MDHEN and CDR2 SYDVKM. This CDR3 spans 15 amino acids. CDR3 DNA: TGTGCCAGCAGTTTCGTTGGGATAGCCAAAAACATTCAGTACTTC. Protein: CASSFVGIAKNIQYF.

This clone was seen only a few times. The chain carries TRBV5-6 and TRBJ2-1; D gene ambiguous. This CDR3 has 13 residues. The V gene lost 2 bases and the J gene lost 4 bases, with 7 bases spanning the gap. CDR1 and CDR2 from the germline V gene are SGHDT and YYEEEE. The DNA of the CDR3 is TGTGCCAGCAGCTTTACAACTTACAATGAGCAGTTCTTC. It codes for CASSFTTYNEQFF.

This clone was seen a few times. The V gene is TRBV4-1, the J gene TRBJ2-7; D is unresolved. Trimming cost V 0 bases and J 0 bases, with 12 bases left between them. Germline V gives CDR1 MGHRA, CDR2 YSYEKL. The CDR3 runs 16 residues. CDR3 bases: TGCGCCAGCAGCCAAGATTACCTCGGCCTCTCCTACGAGCAGTACTTC. As protein: CASSQDYLGLSYEQYF.

The V and J genes are TRBV19 and TRBJ1-2; D unresolved. CDR1 LNHDA and CDR2 SQIVND come from the germline V gene (reference sequence). The CDR3 is 17 residues long. Deletions cut 1 base from V and 4 bases from J, with 19 bases between. This CDR3 reads CASSIGTRAKGPYGYTF. CDR3 nucleotides: TGTGCCAGTAGTATAGGGACCCGGGCCAAAGGCCCCTATGGCTACACCTTC.

CDR3 bases: TGTGCCAGCTCACCAGGTAACTACGAGCAGTACTTC. This sequence encodes CASSPGNYEQYF. The chain links TRBV18 to TRBJ2-5, with D uncertain. The DNA end favors TRBJ2-7, so the J call may be wrong. There are 12 residues in the CDR3. CDR1 and CDR2 from the germline V gene are KGHSH and LQKENI.

The chain uses TRBV19 and TRBJ2-2; D remains unclear. The CDR3 runs 15 residues. The germline V and J ends were trimmed by 1 base and 2 bases, with 8 bases remaining between them. Germline CDR1 LNHDA, CDR2 SQIVND (reference sequence). CDR3 nucleotides: TGTGCCAGTAGTATAGTTGTACTTAACACCGGGGAGCTGTTTTTT. Its translation is CASSIVVLNTGELFF.

V usage is TRBV7-8 and J usage is TRBJ2-3; 7 nucleotides align to TRBD2. The CDR3 contains 16 residues. The V and J ends lost 6 bases and 0 bases, in that order; junction bases with no gene match: 9. Germline values: CDR1 SGHVS, CDR2 FQNEAQ. CDR3: CASSFGSSGSTDTQYF. CDR3 sequence (DNA): TGTGCCAGCAGTTTCGGGTCTAGCGGCAGCACAGATACGCAGTATTTT. Using reference TRBV7-8 and TRBJ2-3 for the parts outside the CDR3, the full variable domain is GAGVSQSPRYKVAKRGQDVALRCDPISGHVSLFWYQQALGQGPEFLTYFQNEAQLDKSGLPSDRFFAERPEGSVSTLKIQRTQQEDSAVYLCASSFGSSGSTDTQYFGPGTRLTVL.

The rearrangement links TRBV9 to TRBJ2-3, with 7 bases lining up with TRBD1. This CDR3 contains 14 residues. The germline gives CDR1 SGDLS, CDR2 YYNGEE. The V and J ends lost 6 bases and 0 bases, in that order; junction bases with no gene match: 4. Here the CDR3 reads CASKGTASTDTQYF. CDR3 nucleotide sequence: TGTGCCAGCAAGGGGACAGCGAGCACAGATACGCAGTATTTT.

This clone came up once. The chain joins TRBV27 to TRBJ2-4; TRBD1 might be the D (6 bases). V lost 4 bases to trimming and J lost 0 bases, with 16 bases between them. CDR1 is MNHEY and CDR2 is SMNVEV in the germline V gene (reference sequence). The CDR3 consists of 17 residues. The CDR3 reads CASSSASGDIAKNIQYF. The CDR3 nucleotides read TGTGCCAGCAGTTCCGCCTCAGGGGACATAGCCAAAAACATTCAGTACTTC.

This clone is medium-sized in the sample. This chain uses TRBV28 with TRBJ2-7; the match to TRBD1 covers 11 bases. Unmatched junction bases numbered 9, after V lost 3 bases and J lost 2 bases. Germline CDR1 and CDR2: MDHEN and SYDVKM. CDR3 length equals 17 residues. This chain's CDR3 is CASSFRGTGGHTYEQYF. The CDR3 region has the DNA TGTGCCAGCAGTTTCAGGGGGACAGGGGGTCATACCTACGAGCAGTACTTC.